The 32 T cell receptor beta chains reported below all come from one sample, sequenced in a study of cytomegalovirus exposure and HLA in healthy donors. Repertoires were generated with immunoSEQ multiplex PCR, while TCRdb's copy carries only in-frame clones and drops some. Among roughly 56,000 clones, roughly 93% were seen once, and the ten largest hold 1.5% to 2%. The source material was PBMCs. The source of these receptors is a woman between 18 and 29 years old in good health and CMV-seropositive.

This clone was seen a handful of times. The V call is TRBV10-3, the J call TRBJ1-6, with a weak D call TRBD1 (6 bases). Germline assignment: CDR1 ENHRY and CDR2 SYGVKD. This CDR3 comprises 14 residues. Trimming shortened V by 6 bases and J by 8 bases, and 14 bases separated the two germline ends. The CDR3: CAISTDREHSPLHF. In DNA form, the CDR3 reads TGTGCCATCAGCACGGACAGAGAGCATTCACCCCTCCACTTT.

V and J are TRBV6-4 and TRBJ2-6; unclear D gene. The V and J ends lost 3 bases and 0 bases respectively, with 3 bases between them. The CDR3 runs 14 residues. CDR1 and CDR2 (germline): MRHNA, SNTAGT. CDR3 in DNA: TGTGCCAGCAGTGAGAGCTCTGGGGCCAACGTCCTGACTTTC. Its protein is CASSESSGANVLTF.

V gene TRBV2 combines with J gene TRBJ2-5; weak D call: TRBD1 (5 bases). Looked up from germline, CDR1 is SNHLY and CDR2 is FYNNEI. V was trimmed by 3 bases and J by 1 base, leaving 9 bases between them. This CDR3 spans 14 amino acids. For the CDR3, the DNA is TGTGCCAGCAGTGATTGGGGCCGCCAAGAGACCCAGTACTTC. Translating it yields CASSDWGRQETQYF.

This clone has a count of ten or more. The chain recombines TRBV6-1 with TRBJ1-2; 11 bases match TRBD1. The length of the CDR3 is 14 residues. Germline V CDR1 and CDR2: MNHNS, SASEGT. The V gene end was trimmed by 4 bases and the J gene end by 4 bases; junction bases not matched to a gene: 2. DNA of the CDR3: TGTGCCAGCAGTGCCGGGACAGGGGGCTATGGCTACACCTTC. This codes for CASSAGTGGYGYTF.

This chain uses TRBV7-9 with TRBJ2-5, with D maybe TRBD2 (6 bases). This CDR3 contains 13 residues. Germline V gene data show CDR1 as SEHNR and CDR2 as FQNEAQ (reference sequence). V was shortened by 2 bases and J by 4 bases, with 8 bases between the two germline ends. In DNA, the CDR3 is TGTGCCAGCAGCTTATACGGGGGAGAGACCCAGTACTTC. It codes for CASSLYGGETQYF.

The chain carries TRBV19 and TRBJ2-7; D is perhaps TRBD1 (5 bases). This CDR3 has 13 residues. V lost 3 bases and J 3 bases, leaving 9 bases between the germline ends. CDR1 is LNHDA and CDR2 is SQIVND in the germline V gene (reference sequence). The CDR3 coding sequence is TGTGCCAGTAGTATTATACAGGACTACGAGCAGTACTTC. Encoded protein: CASSIIQDYEQYF.

The rearrangement links TRBV11-2 to TRBJ2-3; D uncertain. The CDR3 consists of 14 residues. V lost 2 bases to trimming and J lost 2 bases, with 8 bases between them. Germline V gene data show CDR1 as SGHAT and CDR2 as FQNNGV. Here the CDR3 reads CASSLYLSTDTQYF. CDR3 DNA sequence: TGTGCCAGCAGCTTATATCTTTCCACAGATACGCAGTATTTT.

In its sample, this clone ranks as medium-sized. The chain combines TRBV27 with TRBJ1-5, with 8 bases fitting TRBD1. Germline V gene lookup returns CDR1 MNHEY and CDR2 SMNVEV (reference sequence). This CDR3 comprises 13 residues. V was pared by 5 bases and J by 4 bases, with 1 base of the junction left unmatched. As DNA, the CDR3 is TGTGCCAGCAGTCAGGGGGCGAATCAGCCCCAGCATTTT. Encoded protein: CASSQGANQPQHF.

The rearrangement links TRBV18 to TRBJ2-4, with 9 bases lining up with TRBD1. Germline V lookup: CDR1 KGHSH, CDR2 LQKENI. The length of the CDR3 is 16 residues. Germline trimming cut 6 bases from V and 5 bases from J; bases unmatched to any gene: 11. This chain's CDR3 is CASSDFTGQGQNIQYF. The CDR3 DNA reads TGTGCCAGCTCGGACTTCACCGGACAGGGGCAAAACATTCAGTACTTC.

The chain employs TRBV6-6 and TRBJ1-2; tentative D call: TRBD1 (5 bases). CDR3 length equals 15 residues. Per the germline V gene, CDR1 is MNHNY and CDR2 is SVGAGI (reference sequence). The V gene lost 2 bases and the J gene lost 2 bases, with 12 bases spanning the gap. CDR3 region: CASSYVGGLNYGYTF. In DNA, the CDR3 is TGTGCCAGCAGTTACGTGGGGGGACTGAACTATGGCTACACCTTC.

The chain uses TRBV7-9 and TRBJ2-1, with 7 bases matching TRBD2. CDR1 and CDR2 (germline): SEHNR, FQNEAQ (reference sequence). This CDR3 comprises 12 residues. J lost 6 bases, V lost 9 bases, and 5 bases had no gene match. The CDR3 region has the DNA TGTGCCAGTCTCGGGACTACCAATGAGCAGTTCTTC. It yields the protein CASLGTTNEQFF.

The chain combines TRBV4-3 with TRBJ1-1; D remains ambiguous. CDR3 length equals 16 residues. Germline-derived CDR1 and CDR2 are LGHNA and YSLEER. The V end was cut by 0 bases, the J end by 4 bases, with 15 bases between. CDR3 loop: CASSQDGGPGSTEAFF. The CDR3, as DNA: TGCGCCAGCAGCCAAGATGGCGGGCCGGGGAGCACTGAAGCTTTCTTT.

The rearrangement uses TRBV2 and TRBJ2-5; D might be TRBD1 (5 bases). This CDR3 spans 15 amino acids. The germline V and J ends were trimmed by 2 bases and 5 bases, with 15 bases remaining between them. Germline-derived CDR1 and CDR2 are SNHLY and FYNNEI. CDR3 DNA sequence: TGTGCCAGCAGTGAACCCAGGGCCTTCGGGGAGACCCAGTACTTC. Amino acid sequence: CASSEPRAFGETQYF.

V usage is TRBV5-4 and J usage is TRBJ2-5; 9 bases are shared with TRBD1. Looked up from germline, CDR1 is SGHNT and CDR2 is YYREEE (reference sequence). Losses at the gene ends were 9 bases for V and 5 bases for J; bases not matched to a gene: 14. There are 15 residues in the CDR3. Here the CDR3 DNA reads TGTGCCACCACACTATGGGACAGGGCCAGGGAGACCCAGTACTTC. This sequence encodes CATTLWDRARETQYF.

CDR3 residues: CASEVLWGQKQETQYF. The DNA of the CDR3 is TGTGCCAGTGAGGTTTTATGGGGACAGAAACAAGAGACCCAGTACTTC. This chain links TRBV7-9 with TRBJ2-5, with 7 bases identical to TRBD1. The V segment lost 9 bases and the J segment 2 bases; nucleotides outside the gene matches: 15. The CDR3 is 16 residues long. Per germline, CDR1 SEHNR and CDR2 FQNEAQ (reference sequence). The complete variable domain, with remaining parts taken from reference TRBV7-9 and TRBJ2-5, reads DTGVSQNPRHKITKRGQNVTFRCDPISEHNRLYWYRQTLGQGPEFLTYFQNEAQLEKSRLLSDRFSAERPKGSFSTLEIQRTEQGDSAMYLCASEVLWGQKQETQYFGPGTRLLVL.

The chain uses TRBV28 and TRBJ1-2; D not resolved. Trimming pared 3 bases from V and 3 bases from J, leaving 11 bases between. CDR3 size: 14 residues. Germline loops: CDR1 MDHEN, CDR2 SYDVKM. CDR3 nucleotides: TGTGCCAGCAGTTTCCCTCGTCCGGACTATGGCTACACCTTC. It encodes CASSFPRPDYGYTF.

The V gene is TRBV13, the J gene TRBJ1-1; a possible D gene is TRBD1 (5 bases). The V end lost 11 bases, the J end lost 2 bases, and 24 bases lay between the germline ends. The CDR3 runs to 16 residues. Germline V gene lookup returns CDR1 PRHDT and CDR2 FYEKMQ (reference sequence). CDR3 protein: CASGGRKLQDNTEAFF. The CDR3 nucleotides are TGTGCCTCGGGGGGACGAAAGCTCCAGGATAACACTGAAGCTTTCTTT. The full variable domain, its missing parts supplied by reference TRBV13 and TRBJ1-1, is AAGVIQSPRHLIKEKRETATLKCYPIPRHDTVYWYQQGPGQDPQFLISFYEKMQSDKGSIPDRFSAQQFSDYHSELNMSSLELGDSALYFCASGGRKLQDNTEAFFGQGTRLTVV.

The V gene is TRBV19, the J gene TRBJ2-1; 9 nucleotides agree with TRBD1. CDR1 and CDR2 from the germline V gene are LNHDA and SQIVND (reference sequence). This CDR3 comprises 13 residues. Unmatched junction bases numbered 5, after V lost 8 bases and J lost 6 bases. The CDR3: CASGTGSGNEQFF. For the CDR3, the DNA is TGTGCCAGTGGGACAGGGTCTGGCAATGAGCAGTTCTTC.

V and J are TRBV7-9 and TRBJ2-2, with D hard to call. The germline V and J ends were trimmed by 6 bases and 1 base, with 18 bases remaining between them. The CDR3 totals 17 residues. Germline assignment: CDR1 SEHNR and CDR2 FQNEAQ (reference sequence). This CDR3 is CASRQATPRRNTGELFF. DNA of the CDR3: TGTGCCAGCAGACAAGCTACCCCCCGGAGGAACACCGGGGAGCTGTTTTTT.

The chain combines TRBV5-4 with TRBJ2-7; 8 bases agree with TRBD2. Germline CDR1 and CDR2: SGHNT and YYREEE (reference sequence). After removal of 2 bases from V and 5 bases from J, the junction contained 12 bases not matched to a gene. This CDR3 spans 16 amino acids. The CDR3 is CASSFLAGGPPDEQYF. Written as DNA, the CDR3 is TGTGCCAGCAGCTTCCTTGCGGGGGGCCCTCCGGACGAGCAGTACTTC. The full variable domain, completed using reference TRBV5-4 and TRBJ2-7, is ETGVTQSPTHLIKTRGQQVTLRCSSQSGHNTVSWYQQALGQGPQFIFQYYREEENGRGNFPPRFSGLQFPNYSSELNVNALELDDSALYLCASSFLAGGPPDEQYFGPGTRLTVT.

The chain combines TRBV4-1 with TRBJ2-3; 7 bases line up with TRBD1. Germline V gene data show CDR1 as MGHRA and CDR2 as YSYEKL. The trim removed 1 base at V and 2 bases at J, leaving 9 bases unmatched. This CDR3 is built from 17 residues. As DNA, the CDR3 is TGCGCCAGCAGCCAAGCTAAAGGGACAGTCTCCACAGATACGCAGTATTTT. Translating it yields CASSQAKGTVSTDTQYF.

The chain combines TRBV18 with TRBJ2-1, with TRBD2 identical over 16 bases. Germline CDR1 and CDR2: KGHSH and LQKENI. CDR3 size: 16 residues. V gave up 0 bases and J gave up 9 bases; unmatched junction bases: 2. In DNA, the CDR3 is TGTGCCAGCTCACCACCGGGACTAGCGGGGGGGGTTGAGCAGTTCTTC. Residues: CASSPPGLAGGVEQFF. The complete variable domain, with remaining parts taken from reference TRBV18 and TRBJ2-1, reads NAGVMQNPRHLVRRRGQEARLRCSPMKGHSHVYWYRQLPEEGLKFMVYLQKENIIDESGMPKERFSAEFPKEGPSILRIQQVVRGDSAAYFCASSPPGLAGGVEQFFGPGTRLTVL.

This clone appeared once. V gene TRBV7-8 combines with J gene TRBJ2-7, with 9 bases identical to TRBD1. Germline V lookup: CDR1 SGHVS, CDR2 FQNEAQ. The CDR3 runs to 14 residues. Unmatched junction bases numbered 4, after V lost 5 bases and J lost 2 bases. CDR3 bases: TGTGCCAGCAGCCCCTGGGACAGGGCCTACGAGCAGTACTTC. This encodes CASSPWDRAYEQYF.

The genes are TRBV4-3 and TRBJ2-3; D not resolved. The CDR3 consists of 15 residues. Germline CDR1 LGHNA, CDR2 YSLEER. V lost 0 bases, J lost 0 bases, and 7 bases lay in between. In DNA, the CDR3 is TGCGCCAGCAGCCAAGACTACTCTAGCACAGATACGCAGTATTTT. The encoded protein is CASSQDYSSTDTQYF.

The CDR3 region has the DNA TGCGCCAGCAGCCGACAGATTAGCAATCAGCCCCAGCATTTT. Encoded protein: CASSRQISNQPQHF. The genes are TRBV4-1 and TRBJ1-5, with D possibly matching TRBD1 (5 bases). CDR1 is MGHRA, CDR2 YSYEKL, per germline. V shed 4 bases and J shed 0 bases, with 7 bases lying between them. The CDR3 sequence is 14 residues long.

V gene TRBV5-6 combines with J gene TRBJ2-1, with unresolved D. V was clipped by 4 bases and J by 6 bases, with 11 bases between them. CDR3 length: 13 residues. The V gene's germline CDR1 is SGHDT and CDR2 YYEEEE. The CDR3: CASSGWAGNEQFF. In DNA form, the CDR3 reads TGTGCCAGCAGCGGGTGGGCTGGCAATGAGCAGTTCTTC. The whole variable domain, remainder taken from reference TRBV5-6 and TRBJ2-1, is DAGVTQSPTHLIKTRGQQVTLRCSPKSGHDTVSWYQQALGQGPQFIFQYYEEEERQRGNFPDRFSGHQFPNYSSELNVNALLLGDSALYLCASSGWAGNEQFFGPGTRLTVL.

V gene TRBV6-1 combines with J gene TRBJ1-2; TRBD1 is a possible D gene (5 bases). The germline gives CDR1 MNHNS, CDR2 SASEGT. Trimming pared 3 bases from V and 3 bases from J, leaving 11 bases between. The CDR3 runs 14 residues. The CDR3 spells CASSDPGLDYGYTF. CDR3 bases: TGTGCCAGCAGTGACCCAGGGCTTGACTATGGCTACACCTTC.

J is TRBJ2-2 and V is TRBV11-3, with a tentative D call TRBD2 (5 bases). Trimming cost V 1 base and J 2 bases, with 11 bases left between them. The germline V gene encodes CDR1 SGHNT and CDR2 YENEEA. The CDR3 loop spans 16 amino acids. The CDR3, as DNA: TGTGCCAGCAGCTTAGGGAGGATTTTTAACACCGGGGAGCTGTTTTTT. It codes for CASSLGRIFNTGELFF.

The rearrangement joins TRBV28 to TRBJ2-2, with D perhaps matching TRBD1 (6 bases). This CDR3 spans 15 amino acids. Trimming removed 10 bases at V and 4 bases at J, with 19 bases between. Germline V CDR1 and CDR2: MDHEN, SYDVKM. The CDR3 bases are TGTGCCACGGTAGAGGGGGATCTTTCCACCGGGGAGCTGTTTTTT. It yields the protein CATVEGDLSTGELFF.

The V call is TRBV19, the J call TRBJ2-7; D is perhaps TRBD1 (5 bases). From germline, CDR1 is LNHDA and CDR2 SQIVND (reference sequence). There are 13 residues in the CDR3. Deletions cut 2 bases from V and 2 bases from J, with 7 bases between. The CDR3 sequence: CASSIPGPYEQYF. For the CDR3, the DNA is TGTGCCAGTAGTATACCAGGGCCCTACGAGCAGTACTTC.

This clone showed up just a few times. The same CDR3 arises from other DNA sequences in this sample as well. This sequence joins TRBV2 and TRBJ1-5, with D possibly TRBD1 on 6 matching bases. CDR1 is SNHLY, CDR2 FYNNEI, per germline. The CDR3 is 13 amino acids. V was clipped by 6 bases and J by 4 bases, with 10 bases between them. The CDR3 loop reads CASRSTGNQPQHF. CDR3 sequence (DNA): TGTGCCAGCAGGTCTACAGGGAATCAGCCCCAGCATTTT.

The chain carries TRBV5-4 and TRBJ2-3; no definite D call. Germline V gene lookup returns CDR1 SGHNT and CDR2 YYREEE (reference sequence). The V gene lost 4 bases and the J gene lost 0 bases, with 12 bases spanning the gap. CDR3 length: 15 amino acids. CDR3 nucleotide sequence: TGTGCCAGCAGCCTACCTGACACTAGCACAGATACGCAGTATTTT. Translation gives CASSLPDTSTDTQYF.